One and the same sample provided the 4 T cell receptor beta chains below, sequenced in a study of OX40 agonist ivuxolimab in advanced cancers. Receptor libraries were prepared by the immunoSEQ multiplex PCR assay. TCRdb holds this immuneACCESS table with in-frame rearrangements only. Some clones are missing; in checked studies, unresolved V genes explain under half, and the rest has no known cause. The sample table records 40,000 or so clones; around 82% of these occur just once. The ten largest clones take up approximately 8.1% of the sample. The input for sequencing was CD4+ or CD8+ T cells sorted from blood, taken in a trial of the OX40 agonist ivuxolimab. All receptors come from an adult with an advanced solid tumor such as melanoma, head and neck, liver or kidney cancer.

The chain couples TRBV5-6 to TRBJ1-2; D is unresolved. Germline V CDR1 and CDR2: SGHDT, YYEEEE. The CDR3 consists of 14 residues. The germline V and J ends were trimmed by 4 bases and 4 bases, with 14 bases remaining between them. As DNA, the CDR3 is TGTGCCAGCAGCCGTACCGGCCGCCTCTATGGCTACACCTTC. Protein sequence: CASSRTGRLYGYTF.

The rearrangement links TRBV2 to TRBJ1-1; unclear D gene. The CDR3 totals 14 residues. Germline V gene data show CDR1 as SNHLY and CDR2 as FYNNEI. V dropped 4 bases and J dropped 5 bases, with 14 bases sitting between them. The CDR3 region is CASSVEGKDTEAFF. In DNA form, the CDR3 reads TGTGCCAGCAGTGTTGAGGGTAAGGATACTGAAGCTTTCTTT.

This clone was recorded a few times. V is TRBV27 and J is TRBJ2-5, with TRBD2 matching over 7 bases. The V segment lost 6 bases and the J segment 2 bases; nucleotides outside the gene matches: 21. This CDR3 is built from 19 residues. Germline V CDR1 and CDR2: MNHEY, SMNVEV (reference sequence). The CDR3 is CASRRLSGTRKNLQETQYF. CDR3 nucleotides: TGTGCCAGCAGACGCCTAAGCGGGACCCGGAAAAACCTACAAGAGACCCAGTACTTC.

This clone was detected once. This chain joins TRBV27 and TRBJ2-7; D not certain. Trimming shortened V by 3 bases and J by 4 bases, and 7 bases separated the two germline ends. Per germline, CDR1 MNHEY and CDR2 SMNVEV (reference sequence). The CDR3 consists of 12 residues. As DNA, the CDR3 is TGTGCCAGCAGTTTCACGGGTTACGAGCAGTACTTC. Translation: CASSFTGYEQYF.